The 24 T cell receptor beta chains reported below all come from one sample, sequenced in a study of regulatory T cells in long-lasting Graves disease. Both iRepertoire HTBI primers and Arm-PCR of CDR3 regions were used to build the TCR beta libraries. TCRdb called the multiplex PCR reads again in MiXCR, with one record for every CDR3 protein. Among 320,000 or so distinct CDR3 sequences listed, under 20% were seen once. The time point was: newly diagnosed GD, antithyroid drugs for less than 3 months. Extracted PBMC RNA gave rise to the TCR library. Sequenced here: peripheral blood mononuclear cells (PBMCs), sampled at new diagnosis, from a patient treated with antithyroid drugs. These receptors came from a female donor with Graves disease.

In this sample, this clonotype turned up many times. The rearrangement joins TRBV7-9 to TRBJ1-1; D is undetermined. Germline CDR1 is SEHNR and CDR2 is FQNEAQ (reference sequence). Trimming removed 1 base at V and 1 base at J, with 7 bases between. The CDR3 loop spans 14 amino acids. The CDR3: CASSLGGSNTEAFF. The CDR3 DNA sequence: TGTGCCAGCAGCTTAGGGGGATCGAACACTGAAGCTTTCTTT. Full variable domain (remainder filled in from reference TRBV7-9 and TRBJ1-1): DTGVSQNPRHKITKRGQNVTFRCDPISEHNRLYWYRQTLGQGPEFLTYFQNEAQLEKSRLLSDRFSAERPKGSFSTLEIQRTEQGDSAMYLCASSLGGSNTEAFFGQGTRLTVV.

The chain has TRBV12-3 or TRBV12-4 and TRBJ1-4, with a tentative D call TRBD1 (5 bases). The V gene lost 3 bases and the J gene lost 0 bases, with 14 bases spanning the gap. The CDR3 is 17 residues long. The CDR3 reads CASSFRQGLTTNEKLFF. The CDR3 DNA reads TGTGCCAGCAGTTTCAGGCAGGGCCTTACAACTAATGAAAAACTGTTTTTT.

This chain connects TRBV28 to TRBJ2-7, with TRBD2 as a possible D gene (5 bases). The germline V gene has CDR1 MDHEN and CDR2 SYDVKM. This CDR3 has 13 amino acids. V was pared by 5 bases and J by 4 bases, with 12 bases between. In DNA, the CDR3 is TGTGCCAGCAGTCCGGGAACCCCGTACGAGCAGTACTTC. It encodes CASSPGTPYEQYF.

The rearrangement joins TRBV2 to TRBJ1-1, with a weak D call TRBD1 (5 bases). The germline V gene has CDR1 SNHLY and CDR2 FYNNEI. Trimming removed 4 bases from V and 3 bases from J, with 9 bases in between. The CDR3 has 13 amino acids. The CDR3 coding sequence is TGTGCCAGCAGTGCGTTGGGGGACACTGAAGCTTTCTTT. It yields the protein CASSALGDTEAFF.

This clonotype was counted ten times or more. This chain joins TRBV11-2 and TRBJ2-2, with D possibly matching TRBD1 (6 bases). The germline V gene encodes CDR1 SGHAT and CDR2 FQNNGV. The length of the CDR3 is 13 residues. The V end was cut by 5 bases, the J end by 6 bases, with 10 bases between. CDR3 nucleotide sequence: TGTGCCAGCAGCGGGGGCGTCGCCGGGGAGCTGTTTTTT. Its protein product is CASSGGVAGELFF.

This clonotype was recorded only once. Given a much more abundant clone one base away, this may be a read error. J is TRBJ2-5 and V is TRBV12-3 or TRBV12-4, with D tentatively TRBD2 (6 bases). The CDR3 length is 14 residues. Trimming cost V 8 bases and J 5 bases, with 18 bases left between them. The CDR3 here is CASRDSYHGETQYF. Here the CDR3 DNA reads TGTGCCAGCCGGGACTCTTATCACGGGGAGACCCAGTACTTC.

This clonotype was counted ten times or more. This rearrangement joins TRBV12-3 or TRBV12-4 to TRBJ1-1; D uncertain. The V and J ends lost 4 bases and 3 bases respectively, with 15 bases between them. The CDR3 is 15 residues long. CDR3 bases: TGTGCCAGCAGTTCACGGGTCCCGTGGGACACTGAAGCTTTCTTT. It specifies CASSSRVPWDTEAFF.

This clonotype has ten or more counts. An end of the junction does not agree with germline; a read error may underlie this. The chain employs TRBV5-1 and TRBJ1-1; D gene ambiguous. CDR1 SGHRS and CDR2 YFSETQ come from the germline V gene. The CDR3 is made up of 12 amino acids. The CDR3 region is CASSLSDTEAFF. CDR3 bases: TGTGCCAGCAGCCTCTCAGACACTGAAGCTTTCTTT.

This clonotype was observed at least ten times. V is TRBV27 and J is TRBJ2-3; D is uncertain. The CDR3 runs to 12 residues. Trimming shortened V by 6 bases and J by 8 bases, and 12 bases separated the two germline ends. Germline assignment: CDR1 MNHEY and CDR2 SMNVEV (reference sequence). The DNA of the CDR3 is TGTGCCAGCAGCCTTCTGGGTGTTACGCAGTATTTT. This sequence encodes CASSLLGVTQYF.

Comments on this clonotype: A much bigger clone sits one base away, suggesting this may be a read error. The rearrangement links TRBV6-1 to TRBJ2-7; no clear D. V shed 7 bases and J shed 7 bases, with 17 bases lying between them. Germline V gene data show CDR1 as MNHNS and CDR2 as SASEGT. This CDR3 has 13 amino acids. CDR3 residues: CASTPWASNEQYF. DNA of the CDR3: TGTGCCAGCACCCCCTGGGCCAGCAATGAGCAGTACTTC.

This clonotype was seen many times. V is TRBV30 and J is TRBJ1-2; no clear D gene. Germline CDR1 GTSNPN, CDR2 SVGIG (reference sequence). Trimming pared 3 bases from V and 2 bases from J, leaving 10 bases between. This CDR3 has 13 amino acids. CDR3 in DNA: TGTGCCTGGAGAGTGACGATGAACTATGGCTACACCTTC. Translation gives CAWRVTMNYGYTF.

About this clonotype: One junction end does not reproduce the germline sequence, and a read error may be involved. The CDR3, as DNA: TGTGCCAGCAGAGACGCGGTTGGGATCTTC. Translation gives CASRDAVGIF. This chain uses TRBV2 with TRBJ2-1, with unresolved D. CDR3 length: 10 amino acids. CDR1 and CDR2 from the germline V gene are SNHLY and FYNNEI.

At least ten counts were recorded for this clonotype. The CDR3 DNA sequence: TGTGCCAGCAGTTCCCCCCCCCGAGCGGGAGGGGTCACTGAGCAGTTCTTC. Translated: CASSSPPRAGGVTEQFF. The rearrangement links TRBV27 to TRBJ2-1, with 10 bases fitting TRBD2. The CDR3 is 17 amino acids. Per the germline V gene, CDR1 is MNHEY and CDR2 is SMNVEV (reference sequence). V shed 4 bases and J 9 bases; nucleotides not matched to a gene: 15.

There are many counts of this clonotype. The rearrangement uses TRBV28 and TRBJ2-7; a weak D match, TRBD2 (6 bases). V was clipped by 7 bases and J by 3 bases, with 22 bases between them. Germline CDR1 MDHEN, CDR2 SYDVKM. This CDR3 is 16 amino acids long. CDR3 nucleotides: TGTGCCAGCACCACACTTCTAGCGACCGCCGACTACGAGCAGTACTTC. It specifies CASTTLLATADYEQYF.

This clonotype was detected many times. The chain employs TRBV7-8 and TRBJ2-7, with 9 bases fitting TRBD1. CDR1 and CDR2 (germline): SGHVS, FQNEAQ. V lost 2 bases to trimming and J lost 1 base; unmatched junction nucleotides: 18. The CDR3 covers 20 residues. CDR3 residues: CASSLSTNRDSGTGSYEQYF. The CDR3 DNA reads as TGTGCCAGCAGCTTATCCACCAACAGGGACTCCGGGACAGGGTCCTACGAGCAGTACTTC.

This rearrangement joins TRBV20-1 to TRBJ2-1, with 11 bases matching TRBD2. The V segment lost 6 bases and the J segment 4 bases; nucleotides outside the gene matches: 5. CDR3 size: 14 residues. In germline, CDR1 is DFQATT, CDR2 SNEGSKA (reference sequence). CDR3 coding DNA: TGCAGTGCACAACGACTAGCGGGGTACAATGAGCAGTTCTTC. Residues: CSAQRLAGYNEQFF.

This clonotype was seen at least ten times. J is TRBJ2-7 and V is TRBV6-5, with unresolved D. The germline CDR1 and CDR2 sequences are MNHEY and SVGAGI. Trimming stripped 6 bases from V and 5 bases from J, with 17 bases between. The CDR3 length is 14 residues. The CDR3 sequence: CASSYRSGSHEQYF. CDR3 sequence (DNA): TGTGCCAGCAGCTACCGTTCGGGTTCCCACGAGCAGTACTTC.

This clonotype was recorded many times. The chain joins TRBV28 to TRBJ2-5; perhaps D is TRBD1 or TRBD2 (5 bases each). There are 17 residues in the CDR3. Germline loops: CDR1 MDHEN, CDR2 SYDVKM. The V and J ends lost 4 bases and 2 bases respectively, with 20 bases between them. DNA for the CDR3: TGTGCCAGCAGTTATTTGGGGGTTGGAGCGGTTCAAGAGACCCAGTACTTC. This encodes CASSYLGVGAVQETQYF.

This clonotype appeared a few times. This chain uses TRBV6-2 or TRBV6-3 with TRBJ1-2, with D possibly matching TRBD1 (6 bases). The V gene's germline CDR1 is MNHEY and CDR2 SVGEGT. This CDR3 has 14 amino acids. Trimming stripped 6 bases from V and 7 bases from J, with 18 bases between. CDR3 bases: TGTGCCAGCAGACACGAAACCGACAGGACTGGCTACACCTTC. This sequence encodes CASRHETDRTGYTF.

Of note for this clonotype: A much larger clonotype is one base distant, so this may be a read error. This sequence joins TRBV30 and TRBJ2-3, with D unclear. The CDR3 is made up of 11 amino acids. Germline V gene lookup returns CDR1 GTSNPN and CDR2 SVGIG (reference sequence). The CDR3 loop reads CVWTQTDTQYF. In DNA, the CDR3 is TGTGTCTGGACGCAGACAGATACGCAGTATTTT.

This clonotype has a count of ten or more. The chain couples TRBV6-5 to TRBJ1-5; D remains ambiguous. This CDR3 is 18 amino acids long. The V gene lost 4 bases and the J gene lost 0 bases, with 19 bases spanning the gap. Germline CDR1 reads MNHEY; CDR2 reads SVGAGI. DNA of the CDR3: TGTGCCAGCAGTTTTGTCCATACCTCCTTCCCTAGCAATCAGCCCCAGCATTTT. Residues: CASSFVHTSFPSNQPQHF.

This clonotype was recorded once. A single base separates this from a much larger clone, so it may be a read error. This chain joins TRBV6-5 and TRBJ2-4; 10 positions match TRBD2. Germline CDR1 reads MNHEY; CDR2 reads SVGAGI. V lost 2 bases and J lost 2; bases outside the gene matches: 9. This CDR3 has 18 amino acids. The CDR3 DNA reads as TGTGCCAGCAGTTACCTGGCTAGCGGGAGTATGACCAAAAACATTCAGTACTTC. Translating gives CASSYLASGSMTKNIQYF.

This clonotype was counted at least ten times. This sequence joins TRBV20-1 and TRBJ2-1; D is possibly TRBD2 (5 bases). The V end was cut by 4 bases, the J end by 4 bases, with 11 bases between. CDR1 is DFQATT and CDR2 is SNEGSKA in the germline V gene (reference sequence). This CDR3 region has 13 residues. The CDR3 sequence: CSATDPGYNEQFF. CDR3 DNA: TGCAGTGCTACCGACCCGGGGTACAATGAGCAGTTCTTC.

This clonotype occurred many times. The rearrangement links TRBV29-1 to TRBJ2-7, with 7 positions matching TRBD2. Germline CDR1 reads SQVTM; CDR2 reads ANQGSEA. After removal of 6 bases from V and 0 bases from J, the junction contained 11 bases not matched to a gene. The CDR3 is made up of 15 amino acids. The CDR3 bases are TGCAGCGTCGGGGGGAAAAGCGGAGACTCCTACGAGCAGTACTTC. As protein: CSVGGKSGDSYEQYF.